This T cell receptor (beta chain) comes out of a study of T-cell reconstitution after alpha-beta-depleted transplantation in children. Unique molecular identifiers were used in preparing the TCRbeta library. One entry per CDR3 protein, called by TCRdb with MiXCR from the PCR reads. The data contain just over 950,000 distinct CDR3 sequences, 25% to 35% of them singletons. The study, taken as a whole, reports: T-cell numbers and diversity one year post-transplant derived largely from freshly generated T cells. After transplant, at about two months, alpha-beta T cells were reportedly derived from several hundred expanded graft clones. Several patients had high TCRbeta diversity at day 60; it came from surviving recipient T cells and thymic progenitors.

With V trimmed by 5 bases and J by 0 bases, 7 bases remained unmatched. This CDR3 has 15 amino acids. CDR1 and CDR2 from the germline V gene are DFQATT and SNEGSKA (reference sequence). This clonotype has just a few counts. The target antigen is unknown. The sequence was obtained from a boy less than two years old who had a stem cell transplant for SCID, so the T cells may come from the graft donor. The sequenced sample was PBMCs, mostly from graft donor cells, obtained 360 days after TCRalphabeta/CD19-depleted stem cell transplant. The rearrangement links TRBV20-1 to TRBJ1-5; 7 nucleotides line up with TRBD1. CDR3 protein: CSADPTGNSNQPQHF. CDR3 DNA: TGCAGTGCTGATCCGACAGGGAATAGCAATCAGCCCCAGCATTTT.